The sequence of this T cell receptor beta chain was determined in a study of shared T cell receptors in the human thymus. V was clipped by 2 bases and J by 5 bases, with 16 bases between them. CDR3 length equals 15 residues. CDR1 and CDR2 (germline): MNHEY, SVGAGI. This clone was detected only a few times. Here immunoSEQ multiplex PCR was the method, and the copy in TCRdb shows in-frame clones only, minus some. Of 700,000 or so clones listed, 80% to 90% are singletons. These data also featured in a second study, about human thymus T cells. That source reports: Corrective heart surgery yielded the resections from which the thymus tissue came. What appeared biased in thymic and blood repertoires was the usage of V and J genes. Related research found strongly overlapping thymic repertoires in unrelated individuals.

This TCR derives from a girl less than two years old with a congenital heart defect. Sequencing was done on a sample of thymocytes. The chain has TRBV6-5 and TRBJ2-7; possible D gene TRBD1, 7 bases. Here the CDR3 DNA reads TGTGCCAGCAGTTACGCCGTAACAGGGGAGGACGAGCAGTACTTC. Its protein product is CASSYAVTGEDEQYF.